The rows below give T cell receptor beta chains drawn from one sample of a study of blood T cell repertoires in COVID-19. The data were produced by immunoSEQ multiplex PCR, yet TCRdb's version contains in-frame clones alone and is incomplete. The sample carries roughly 480,000 clones, 89% recorded once. The specimen sequenced was peripheral blood. The receptors were gathered from a young man with COVID-19, enrolled during active disease. The CDR3 runs from the conserved cysteine through the conserved F or W. The order of the fields is clone size, J gene, D gene, V gene, CDR3 protein, CDR3 DNA. The D gene is left open where the match is weak. Clone size, where shown, is once, few, many, or a class for clones that have expanded.

>NA|TRBJ1-6|NA|TRBV2
CASSGYRDGESPLHF
TGTGCCAGCAGTGGGTACAGGGATGGGGAATCACCCCTCCACTTT
>NA|TRBJ2-2|TRBD2|TRBV18
CASSPLAGGGTGELFF
TGTGCCAGCTCACCACTTGCGGGAGGCGGCACCGGGGAGCTGTTTTTT
>NA|TRBJ2-5|TRBD1|TRBV29-1
CSVATGGEETQYF
TGCAGCGTAGCCACAGGGGGCGAGGAGACCCAGTACTTC
>NA|TRBJ1-2|NA|TRBV5-4
CASSLVGQPYGYTF
TGTGCCAGCAGCTTGGTCGGACAGCCTTATGGCTACACCTTC
>NA|TRBJ2-3|NA|TRBV6-4
CASSRNRDPDTQYF
TGTGCCAGCAGTCGAAACAGGGACCCAGATACGCAGTATTTT
>NA|TRBJ1-2|TRBD1|TRBV7-8
CASSPQGAGYGYTF
TGTGCCAGCAGCCCGCAGGGGGCGGGCTATGGCTACACCTTC
>NA|TRBJ1-3|NA|TRBV11-2
CASSPGVRGNTIYF
TGTGCCAGCAGCCCAGGGGTCCGTGGAAACACCATATATTTT
>NA|TRBJ1-2|NA|TRBV19
CASTIGGEGYTF
TGTGCCAGTACCATAGGAGGGGAAGGCTACACCTTC
>NA|TRBJ2-7|TRBD1|TRBV27
CASSLLTGGLDEQYF
TGTGCCAGCAGTTTATTGACAGGGGGCTTAGACGAGCAGTACTTC
>NA|TRBJ2-5|TRBD2|TRBV3-1/TRBV3-2
CASDSRGLGTRETQYF
TGTGCCAGCGACTCCCGAGGACTAGGGACTCGAGAGACCCAGTACTTC
>NA|TRBJ2-5|TRBD1|TRBV18
CASSLGQQETQYF
TGTGCCAGCTCATTGGGACAGCAAGAGACCCAGTACTTC
>NA|TRBJ2-1|NA|TRBV7-8
CASSPGGLDNEQFF
TGTGCCAGCAGCCCCGGAGGTCTAGACAATGAGCAGTTCTTC
>NA|TRBJ2-3|NA|TRBV24-1
CATSVRDTQYF
TGTGCCACCAGCGTTCGAGATACGCAGTATTTT
>NA|TRBJ2-5|TRBD2|TRBV5-1
CASSSRGDQETQYF
TGCGCCAGCAGCTCGCGGGGGGACCAAGAGACCCAGTACTTC
>NA|TRBJ2-1|TRBD1|TRBV5-4
CASSLPQGENNEQFF
TGTGCCAGCAGCCTCCCTCAGGGGGAAAACAATGAGCAGTTCTTC
>NA|TRBJ2-2|NA|TRBV25-1
CASSEGGSPGELFF
TGTGCCAGCAGTGAGGGAGGCAGTCCCGGGGAGCTGTTTTTT
>many|TRBJ2-1|TRBD2|TRBV5-8
CASSVTSGHYNEQFF
TGTGCCAGCAGCGTCACTAGCGGTCACTACAATGAGCAGTTCTTC
>few|TRBJ1-4|NA|TRBV7-9
CASSPDSGGEKLFF
TGTGCCAGCAGCCCAGACTCGGGCGGGGAAAAACTGTTTTTT
>NA|TRBJ2-7|TRBD1|TRBV7-2
CASSWAHRGSYEQYF
TGTGCCAGCAGCTGGGCCCACAGGGGTAGTTACGAGCAGTACTTC
>few|TRBJ2-3|NA|TRBV6-4
CASSDGGATDTQYF
TGTGCCAGCAGTGACGGGGGGGCCACAGATACGCAGTATTTT
>once|TRBJ1-3|NA|TRBV4-1
CASSHDRETGNTIYF
TGCGCCAGCAGCCACGACAGAGAAACTGGAAACACCATATATTTT
>NA|TRBJ1-4|NA|TRBV5-1
CASSHQGSTNEKLFF
TGCGCCAGCAGCCACCAGGGGTCAACTAATGAAAAACTGTTTTTT
>NA|TRBJ1-1|NA|TRBV29-1
CSAATDTTQGAFF
TGCAGCGCCGCTACTGACACGACCCAGGGGGCTTTCTTT